One and the same sample provided the 32 T cell receptor beta chains below, sequenced in a study of T cells in Graves' hyperthyroidism and ophthalmopathy. Amplification targeted TCR beta CDR3 regions from RNA transcripts. The HTBI primer set was used in a first-round RT-PCR of the TCR CDR3. TCRdb reanalysed the multiplex PCR reads using MiXCR and keeps one entry per CDR3 protein. This sample has about 840,000 distinct CDR3 sequences, with roughly 40% found just once. The sample comprised blood. The receptors shown here come from a man in his late teens or twenties with Graves' hyperthyroidism.

This clonotype came up many times. This sequence joins TRBV6-6 and TRBJ1-5; 9 nucleotides match TRBD1. Germline lookup yields CDR1 MNHNY and CDR2 SVGAGI (reference sequence). The ends lost 5 bases at V and 7 bases at J; junction bases unmatched: 6. This CDR3 is 14 amino acids long. The CDR3 nucleotides read TGTGCCAGCAGTCCCACAGGGGGCAGGCAGCCCCAGCATTTT. It codes for CASSPTGGRQPQHF.

This clonotype was recorded at least ten times. The rearrangement uses TRBV29-1 and TRBJ1-1; TRBD1 agrees at 8 bases. The CDR3 contains 14 residues. Losses at the gene ends were 5 bases for V and 0 bases for J; bases not matched to a gene: 5. Germline CDR1 is SQVTM and CDR2 is ANQGSEA. CDR3 in DNA: TGCAGCGTTACAAGACAGGGGTTGAACACTGAAGCTTTCTTT. Its protein product is CSVTRQGLNTEAFF.

The chain couples TRBV10-3 to TRBJ1-4, with 8 positions matching TRBD1. The CDR3 sequence is 15 residues long. Germline CDR1 and CDR2: ENHRY and SYGVKD. Unmatched junction bases numbered 5, after V lost 2 bases and J lost 6 bases. The CDR3 loop is CAISEKGQADEKLFF. Here the CDR3 DNA reads TGTGCCATCAGTGAGAAGGGACAGGCAGATGAAAAACTGTTTTTT.

The V call is TRBV19, the J call TRBJ2-5; 11 positions match TRBD2. In germline, CDR1 is LNHDA, CDR2 SQIVND (reference sequence). Losses at the gene ends were 5 bases for V and 7 bases for J; bases not matched to a gene: 9. The CDR3 is made up of 15 amino acids. The CDR3 spells CASSSQTSGAGTQYF. CDR3 nucleotides: TGTGCCAGTAGTTCTCAGACTAGCGGGGCCGGGACCCAGTACTTC.

This clonotype has more than one count but fewer than ten. V gene TRBV9 combines with J gene TRBJ2-2; D is perhaps TRBD2 (5 bases). The V gene's germline CDR1 is SGDLS and CDR2 YYNGEE. Trimming left V 4 bases short and J 1 base short, with 11 bases between. The CDR3 runs 15 residues. The CDR3 protein is CASSLDSLNTGELFF. The CDR3 bases are TGTGCCAGCAGCCTGGACTCCCTGAACACCGGGGAGCTGTTTTTT.

A word on this clonotype: A much larger clone sits a single nucleotide away, making a read error possible. V is TRBV7-2 and J is TRBJ1-6; 7 positions match TRBD1. Germline V gene lookup returns CDR1 SGHTA and CDR2 FQGNSA. Trimming removed 5 bases from V and 11 bases from J; junction bases left unmatched: 12. CDR3 length: 15 residues. CDR3 DNA sequence: TGTGCCAGCAGCGCCAGGGGGGGTATCGATCCACCCCTCCACTTT. Its protein product is CASSARGGIDPPLHF.

Concerning this clonotype: With a much larger clone just one base away, this may be a read error. The chain recombines TRBV19 with TRBJ1-5; 8 bases fit TRBD1. V lost 10 bases and J lost 11; bases outside the gene matches: 7. The germline V gene encodes CDR1 LNHDA and CDR2 SQIVND (reference sequence). This CDR3 contains 11 residues. The CDR3 sequence is CAIDDRGAQHF. The CDR3 DNA follows: TGTGCCATCGATGACAGGGGAGCCCAGCATTTT.

The chain is built from TRBV29-1 and TRBJ1-2, with TRBD1 matching over 7 bases. The germline CDR1 and CDR2 sequences are SQVTM and ANQGSEA. The CDR3 runs to 11 residues. The V and J ends lost 8 bases and 6 bases, in that order; junction bases with no gene match: 6. The CDR3 is CSPRTGDGYTF. CDR3 nucleotide sequence: TGCAGCCCCCGGACAGGAGATGGCTACACCTTC.

V gene TRBV12-3 or TRBV12-4 combines with J gene TRBJ1-5, with a weak D call TRBD1 (6 bases). CDR3 length: 13 residues. The germline V and J ends were trimmed by 2 bases and 9 bases, with 11 bases remaining between them. The CDR3, as DNA: TGTGCCAGCAGTTTATTACTAGGGGGGCCCCAGCATTTT. Protein sequence: CASSLLLGGPQHF.

The rearrangement uses TRBV12-3 or TRBV12-4 and TRBJ1-1; D call uncertain. V lost 5 bases, J lost 0 bases, and 16 bases lay in between. The CDR3 is 16 amino acids. The CDR3 DNA sequence: TGTGCCAGCAGTGCTACCTTGATAGGCATGAACACTGAAGCTTTCTTT. Its translation is CASSATLIGMNTEAFF.

This sequence joins TRBV18 and TRBJ2-5; 10 positions match TRBD2. Germline V lookup: CDR1 KGHSH, CDR2 LQKENI. This CDR3 spans 15 amino acids. V lost 3 bases to trimming and J lost 1 base; unmatched junction nucleotides: 2. The DNA of the CDR3 is TGTGCCAGCTCACCTAGCGGGAGGTCCCAAGAGACCCAGTACTTC. Protein product: CASSPSGRSQETQYF.

This chain connects TRBV7-8 to TRBJ2-7; 7 bases are a match to TRBD1. This CDR3 is built from 16 residues. V lost 2 bases to trimming and J lost 2 bases; unmatched junction nucleotides: 9. The germline gives CDR1 SGHVS, CDR2 FQNEAQ. The CDR3 DNA is TGTGCCAGCAGCTTAAGAGGGACGACAGGGCCCTACGAGCAGTACTTC. This gives the protein CASSLRGTTGPYEQYF.

The chain is built from TRBV12-3 or TRBV12-4 and TRBJ1-2; 7 bases map to TRBD1. This CDR3 is built from 15 residues. The V gene end was trimmed by 7 bases and the J gene end by 4 bases; junction bases not matched to a gene: 12. The CDR3 bases are TGTGCCAGCACCAGGACAGGACCTCTAGCCTATGGCTACACCTTC. Protein product: CASTRTGPLAYGYTF.

The rearrangement links TRBV19 to TRBJ1-2, with D perhaps matching TRBD1 (6 bases). Germline V gene lookup returns CDR1 LNHDA and CDR2 SQIVND (reference sequence). V was cut by 8 bases and J by 3 bases, with 16 bases left in between. The CDR3 spans 14 residues. CDR3 region: CASATGRGDYGYTF. Written as DNA, the CDR3 is TGTGCCAGTGCAACAGGGAGGGGGGACTATGGCTACACCTTC. Complete variable domain (other parts from reference TRBV19 and TRBJ1-2): DGGITQSPKYLFRKEGQNVTLSCEQNLNHDAMYWYRQDPGQGLRLIYYSQIVNDFQKGDIAEGYSVSREKKESFPLTVTSAQKNPTAFYLCASATGRGDYGYTFGSGTRLTVV.

This clonotype appeared once. The rearrangement links TRBV10-2 to TRBJ2-3; maybe TRBD1 (6 bases). V was shortened by 6 bases and J by 0 bases, with 13 bases between the two germline ends. The CDR3 has 15 amino acids. Germline V gives CDR1 WSHSY, CDR2 SAAADI. The CDR3 reads CASSLGQTSTDTQYF. CDR3 nucleotide sequence: TGCGCCAGCAGCCTCGGACAGACTAGCACAGATACGCAGTATTTT.

The chain employs TRBV10-3 and TRBJ2-7; 9 bases map to TRBD1. With 6 bases clipped from V and 5 bases from J, the junction kept 5 bases outside the gene matches. The CDR3 has 13 residues. Germline CDR1 ENHRY, CDR2 SYGVKD. The CDR3 reads CAISPDRGDEQYF. The CDR3 region has the DNA TGTGCCATCAGCCCGGACAGGGGCGACGAGCAGTACTTC.

The chain carries TRBV10-3 and TRBJ2-7; no clear D. The CDR3 is made up of 13 amino acids. V was cut by 5 bases and J by 3 bases, with 11 bases left in between. CDR1 is ENHRY and CDR2 is SYGVKD in the germline V gene. CDR3 amino acids: CAISRLGVYEQYF. The DNA of the CDR3 is TGTGCCATCAGTCGTCTCGGCGTCTACGAGCAGTACTTC.

This chain uses TRBV7-9 with TRBJ1-1, with 10 positions matching TRBD1. There are 13 residues in the CDR3. Germline V lookup: CDR1 SEHNR, CDR2 FQNEAQ (reference sequence). With 3 bases clipped from V and 11 bases from J, the junction kept 6 bases outside the gene matches. The CDR3 reads CASSFMGTGVAFF. Here the CDR3 DNA reads TGTGCCAGCAGCTTTATGGGGACAGGGGTCGCTTTCTTT.

This clonotype was seen ten or more times. The J gene is TRBJ1-3, the V gene TRBV7-8; TRBD1 is a possible D gene (5 bases). The CDR3 has 14 residues. Germline lookup yields CDR1 SGHVS and CDR2 FQNEAQ. V lost 1 base and J 4 bases, leaving 8 bases between the germline ends. In nucleotides, the CDR3 is TGTGCCAGCAGCTTAGAGGGGAGAGGAAACACCATATATTTT. Translated: CASSLEGRGNTIYF.

This clonotype occurred many times. This chain links TRBV12-3 or TRBV12-4 with TRBJ1-4; D gene uncertain. This CDR3 comprises 12 residues. The germline V and J ends were trimmed by 1 base and 8 bases, with 5 bases remaining between them. The CDR3 protein is CASSLGLEKLFF. The CDR3 DNA reads TGTGCCAGCAGTTTAGGGTTGGAAAAACTGTTTTTT.

This clonotype was detected ten times or more. The V gene is TRBV2, the J gene TRBJ2-7; D might be TRBD1 (6 bases). Trimming left V 4 bases short and J 1 base short, with 8 bases between. Looked up from germline, CDR1 is SNHLY and CDR2 is FYNNEI. The length of the CDR3 is 13 residues. CDR3 residues: CASSGTASYEQYF. CDR3 DNA sequence: TGTGCCAGCAGTGGGACAGCTTCCTACGAGCAGTACTTC.

The chain employs TRBV20-1 and TRBJ2-6, with D perhaps assigned TRBD1 or TRBD2 (5 bases each). Germline V gives CDR1 DFQATT, CDR2 SNEGSKA (reference sequence). CDR3 size: 16 residues. The V end lost 5 bases, the J end lost 0 bases, and 14 bases lay between the germline ends. In DNA, the CDR3 is TGCAGTGCTGACCGGGACGGTAGCTCTGGGGCCAACGTCCTGACTTTC. Translated, it gives CSADRDGSSGANVLTF.

At least ten counts were recorded for this clonotype. This sequence joins TRBV19 and TRBJ2-5; D possibly corresponds to TRBD2 (5 bases). CDR3 size: 13 residues. Trimming left V 3 bases short and J 5 bases short, with 10 bases between. Germline CDR1 is LNHDA and CDR2 is SQIVND (reference sequence). For the CDR3, the DNA is TGTGCCAGTAGTATGTGGTCGGGGGAGACCCAGTACTTC. Translated: CASSMWSGETQYF. Looking up the rest from reference TRBV19 and TRBJ2-5 gives the full variable domain: DGGITQSPKYLFRKEGQNVTLSCEQNLNHDAMYWYRQDPGQGLRLIYYSQIVNDFQKGDIAEGYSVSREKKESFPLTVTSAQKNPTAFYLCASSMWSGETQYFGPGTRLLVL.

As for this clonotype: One base away lies a much larger clone, so this may be a sequencing read error. This rearrangement joins TRBV29-1 to TRBJ2-7; the D gene is possibly TRBD1 (5 bases). The CDR3 covers 12 residues. From germline, CDR1 is SQVTM and CDR2 ANQGSEA. The V end was cut by 1 base, the J end by 3 bases, with 7 bases between. The CDR3 here is CSVEVRDYEQYF. The CDR3, as DNA: TGCAGCGTTGAAGTCAGGGACTACGAGCAGTACTTC.

J is TRBJ2-6 and V is TRBV5-4; TRBD1 aligns across 10 bases. V shed 3 bases and J 4 bases; nucleotides not matched to a gene: 7. Germline V gene data show CDR1 as SGHNT and CDR2 as YYREEE (reference sequence). The CDR3 contains 17 residues. CDR3 coding DNA: TGTGCCAGCAGCTACGGGACAGGGGTTTCCGGGGCCAACGTCCTGACTTTC. Translated: CASSYGTGVSGANVLTF.

This clonotype appeared many times. V usage is TRBV29-1 and J usage is TRBJ2-5, with D possibly being TRBD1 (6 bases). This CDR3 has 13 residues. Between the trimmed V and J ends, which lost 5 bases and 5 bases, there was a span of 15 bases. The germline V gene has CDR1 SQVTM and CDR2 ANQGSEA. CDR3 DNA: TGCAGCGTTTACAGAGGGGGTATCGAGACCCAGTACTTC. It translates to CSVYRGGIETQYF.

The CDR3 DNA reads TGTGCCAGCAGCTGGGGACAGGGTGGAAACACCATATATTTT. It is translated as CASSWGQGGNTIYF. The rearrangement uses TRBV7-4 and TRBJ1-3; TRBD1 agrees at 9 bases. The CDR3 extends over 14 amino acids. J was trimmed by 3 bases and V by 4 bases; bases with no gene match: 1. CDR1 and CDR2 (germline): SGHVT, SQSDAQ. Using reference TRBV7-4 and TRBJ1-3 for the parts outside the CDR3, the full variable domain is GAGVSQSPRYKVAKRGRDVALRCDSISGHVTLYWYRQTLGQGSEVLTYSQSDAQRDKSGRPSGRFSAERPERSVSTLKIQRTEQGDSAVYLCASSWGQGGNTIYFGEGSWLTVV.

The sample holds many counts of this clonotype. This sequence joins TRBV29-1 and TRBJ2-7; TRBD1 or TRBD2 may be the D gene (5 bases each). Germline V gene lookup returns CDR1 SQVTM and CDR2 ANQGSEA. This CDR3 spans 19 amino acids. Trimming stripped 6 bases from V and 3 bases from J, with 33 bases between. CDR3 coding DNA: TGCAGCGTACGATCCTTTGGCAGGGACGGGGTCTGGACCGTCTACGAGCAGTACTTC. Protein sequence: CSVRSFGRDGVWTVYEQYF.

The chain employs TRBV7-4 and TRBJ2-5, with 11 nucleotides matching TRBD1. The CDR3 has 15 residues. J gave up 5 bases and V 5 bases, and 7 bases lay outside the gene matches. Germline loops: CDR1 SGHVT, CDR2 SQSDAQ. The CDR3 spells CASSRRTGGAETQYF. The CDR3 nucleotides are TGTGCCAGCAGCCGACGGACAGGGGGCGCGGAGACCCAGTACTTC.

In its sample, this clonotype was seen many times. The CDR3, as DNA: TGTGCCAGCAGATGGACCAATTCACCCCTCCACTTT. Protein: CASRWTNSPLHF. The chain has TRBV27 and TRBJ1-6; no firm D call. The germline V and J ends were trimmed by 6 bases and 7 bases, with 7 bases remaining between them. From germline, CDR1 is MNHEY and CDR2 SMNVEV (reference sequence). This CDR3 has 12 residues.

The chain joins TRBV7-9 to TRBJ2-5; maybe TRBD2 (6 bases). Germline V gene lookup returns CDR1 SEHNR and CDR2 FQNEAQ (reference sequence). The CDR3 loop spans 15 amino acids. Trimming shortened V by 4 bases and J by 7 bases, and 19 bases separated the two germline ends. The CDR3 loop reads CASSSRRTVGGTQYF. CDR3 bases: TGTGCCAGCAGCTCTCGACGGACCGTGGGAGGGACCCAGTACTTC.

The chain couples TRBV20-1 to TRBJ1-5; D is perhaps TRBD1 (5 bases). With 4 bases removed from V and 4 bases from J, the gap between germline ends came to 14 bases. Germline loops: CDR1 DFQATT, CDR2 SNEGSKA (reference sequence). The CDR3 has 14 residues. In DNA, the CDR3 is TGCAGTGCTACAGACGGGACGGTTAATCAGCCCCAGCATTTT. Protein: CSATDGTVNQPQHF.